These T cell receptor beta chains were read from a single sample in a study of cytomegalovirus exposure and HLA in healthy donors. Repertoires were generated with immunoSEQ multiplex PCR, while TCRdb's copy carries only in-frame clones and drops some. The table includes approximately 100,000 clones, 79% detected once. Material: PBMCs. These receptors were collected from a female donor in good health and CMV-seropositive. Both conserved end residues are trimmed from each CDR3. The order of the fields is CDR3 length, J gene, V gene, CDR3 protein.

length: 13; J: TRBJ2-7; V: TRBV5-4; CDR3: ASSSGTSGNTGQY
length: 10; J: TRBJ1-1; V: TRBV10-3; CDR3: AIGGTGSEAF
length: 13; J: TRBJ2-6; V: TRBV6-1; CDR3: ASSEDDSGANGLT
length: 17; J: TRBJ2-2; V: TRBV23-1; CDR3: ASSRSPRDRRNNTGELF
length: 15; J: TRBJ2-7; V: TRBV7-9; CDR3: ASSPVWRTGSSYEQY
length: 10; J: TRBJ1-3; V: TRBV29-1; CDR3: SVAGLGNTIY
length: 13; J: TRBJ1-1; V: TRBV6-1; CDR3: ASSDWTGGNTEAF
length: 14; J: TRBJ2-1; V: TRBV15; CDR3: ATSREPRRVYNEQF
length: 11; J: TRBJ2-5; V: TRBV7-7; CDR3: ASSPGLRETQY
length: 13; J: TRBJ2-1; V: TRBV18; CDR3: ASSPQQGSGNEQF
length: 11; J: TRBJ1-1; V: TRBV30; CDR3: AWGTGGSTEAF
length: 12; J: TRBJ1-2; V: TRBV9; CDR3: ASSAGQARGGYT
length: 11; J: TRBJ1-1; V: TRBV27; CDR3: ASRHEVNTEAF
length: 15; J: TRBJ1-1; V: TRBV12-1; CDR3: ASSPGGQGAPNTEAF
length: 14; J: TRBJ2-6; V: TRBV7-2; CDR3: ASSLKGAPGANGLT
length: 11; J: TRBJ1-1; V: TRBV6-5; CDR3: ASSPHGRTEAF
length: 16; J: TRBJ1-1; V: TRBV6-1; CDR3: ASSETLGQTLMNTEAF
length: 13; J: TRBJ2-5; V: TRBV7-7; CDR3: ASSPRTGWAETQY
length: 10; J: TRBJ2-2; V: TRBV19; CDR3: ASSIRAGELF
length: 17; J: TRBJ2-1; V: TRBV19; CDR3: ASSMASGSLISGYNEQF
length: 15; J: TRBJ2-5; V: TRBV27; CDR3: ASSFSGRASDRETQY
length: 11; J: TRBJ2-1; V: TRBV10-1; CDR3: ASSSGVNNEQF
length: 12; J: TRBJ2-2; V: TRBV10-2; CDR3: ASYGRGGIGELF
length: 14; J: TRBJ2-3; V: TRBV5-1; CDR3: ASSLVWRRGGDTQY
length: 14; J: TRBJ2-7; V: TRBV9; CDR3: ASSVGEGQGSREQY
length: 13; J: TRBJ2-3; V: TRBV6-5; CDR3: ASTIAGDSTDTQY
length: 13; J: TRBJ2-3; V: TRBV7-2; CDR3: ASSLSSGRTDTQY
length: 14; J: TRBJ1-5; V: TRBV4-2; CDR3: ASSQERGRGDQPQH
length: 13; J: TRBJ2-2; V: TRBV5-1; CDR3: ASSPLAMNTGELF
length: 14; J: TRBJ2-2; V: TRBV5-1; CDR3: ASSLRLAEITGELF
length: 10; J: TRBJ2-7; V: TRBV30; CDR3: AWSVTAYEQY
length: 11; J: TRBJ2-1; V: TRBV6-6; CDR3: ASSYGDTSEQF
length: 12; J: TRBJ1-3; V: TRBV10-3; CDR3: ATLDTSSGNTIY
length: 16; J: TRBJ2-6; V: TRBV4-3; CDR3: ASSRGTDQYSGANVLT
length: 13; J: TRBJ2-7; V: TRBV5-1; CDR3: ASSGLAGDINEQY
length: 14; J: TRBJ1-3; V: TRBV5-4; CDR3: ASSPPTGTGGNTIY
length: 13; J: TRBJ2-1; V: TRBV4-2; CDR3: ASRPLPRGNNEQF
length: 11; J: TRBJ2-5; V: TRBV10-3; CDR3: AISGGVGETQY
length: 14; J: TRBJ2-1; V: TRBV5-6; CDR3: ASSSYKDNSYNEQF
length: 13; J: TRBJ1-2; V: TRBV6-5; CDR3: ASSYSAGPTDGYT